Each of the 17 T cell receptor beta chains below was sequenced from the same sample in a study of shared clonotypes between healthy human individuals. Profiling relied on immunoSEQ multiplex PCR, and the TCRdb table lists in-frame clones only, not all of them. Altogether about 1.5 million clones are present, approximately 98% being singletons, with the ten largest covering roughly 0.45%. The specimen sequenced was naive CD4+ T cells sorted from blood. Subset reported: CD45RA+ positively selected. These receptors all stem from a man aged 25-45 years in good health.

Concerning this clone itself: Other DNA sequences within the sample encode an identical CDR3. The chain uses TRBV20-1 and TRBJ1-2; 7 bases map to TRBD1. The CDR3 consists of 11 residues. Germline lookup yields CDR1 DFQATT and CDR2 SNEGSKA (reference sequence). Losses at the gene ends were 6 bases for V and 11 bases for J; bases not matched to a gene: 9. This CDR3 reads CSATTGLGYTF. CDR3 DNA sequence: TGCAGTGCCACGACAGGGTTGGGATACACCTTC.

The chain uses TRBV6-1 and TRBJ1-4; 10 bases agree with TRBD1. Unmatched junction bases numbered 5, after V lost 6 bases and J lost 4 bases. The CDR3 is made up of 15 amino acids. CDR1 MNHNS and CDR2 SASEGT come from the germline V gene. This CDR3 is CASSGDRGYNEKLFF. In nucleotides, the CDR3 is TGTGCCAGCAGCGGGGACAGGGGTTATAATGAAAAACTGTTTTTT.

The genes are TRBV15 and TRBJ2-1, with 12 bases fitting TRBD2. The trim removed 1 base at V and 0 bases at J, leaving 1 base unmatched. The CDR3 is made up of 17 amino acids. CDR1 and CDR2 from the germline V gene are LNHNV and YYDKDF (reference sequence). The CDR3 is CATSRGTSGTSYNEQFF. The CDR3 nucleotides read TGTGCCACCAGCAGAGGGACTAGCGGGACCTCCTACAATGAGCAGTTCTTC. The variable domain in full, with the rest retrieved from reference TRBV15 and TRBJ2-1, is DAMVIQNPRYQVTQFGKPVTLSCSQTLNHNVMYWYQQKSSQAPKLLFHYYDKDFNNEADTPDNFQSRRPNTSFCFLDIRSPGLGDTAMYLCATSRGTSGTSYNEQFFGPGTRLTVL.

The chain joins TRBV6-5 to TRBJ1-5; 9 bases align to TRBD1. The germline CDR1 and CDR2 sequences are MNHEY and SVGAGI. The V segment lost 5 bases and the J segment 13 bases; nucleotides outside the gene matches: 6. This CDR3 has 12 residues. The CDR3 is CASSGDRVGQHF. Written as DNA, the CDR3 is TGTGCCAGCAGTGGGGACAGGGTAGGTCAGCATTTT.

This rearrangement joins TRBV18 to TRBJ1-4, with 9 bases fitting TRBD1. Unmatched junction bases numbered 5, after V lost 3 bases and J lost 3 bases. This CDR3 is 16 amino acids long. CDR1 is KGHSH and CDR2 is LQKENI in the germline V gene. CDR3 loop: CASSPPGQGPNEKLFF. DNA of the CDR3: TGTGCCAGCTCACCCCCGGGACAGGGCCCTAATGAAAAACTGTTTTTT.

V and J are TRBV4-2 and TRBJ2-3; D gene ambiguous. The CDR3 is made up of 13 amino acids. Germline-derived CDR1 and CDR2 are LGHNA and YNFKEQ. The V end lost 5 bases, the J end lost 6 bases, and 12 bases lay between the germline ends. CDR3 bases: TGTGCCAGCAGCGGAAACATAATGGATACGCAGTATTTT. Its translation: CASSGNIMDTQYF.

DNA of the CDR3: TGTGCCAGCAGTTTATACGCAGGTAACTACGAGCAGTACTTC. Protein product: CASSLYAGNYEQYF. The chain couples TRBV27 to TRBJ2-7; D is undetermined. Between the trimmed V and J ends, which lost 1 base and 3 bases, there was a span of 10 bases. Looked up from germline, CDR1 is MNHEY and CDR2 is SMNVEV (reference sequence). This CDR3 region has 14 residues.

J is TRBJ2-2 and V is TRBV13; 7 bases line up with TRBD2. V trimming: 3 bases; J trimming: 5 bases; junction bases outside the gene matches: 6. CDR1 is PRHDT and CDR2 is FYEKMQ in the germline V gene (reference sequence). CDR3 length: 15 residues. The CDR3 loop is CASSFGGSGTGELFF. Written as DNA, the CDR3 is TGTGCCAGCAGCTTTGGCGGGAGTGGGACCGGGGAGCTGTTTTTT.

The J gene is TRBJ1-1, the V gene TRBV28; weak D call: TRBD1 (5 bases). The ends were cut back, 3 bases at V and 3 bases at J, with 11 bases in the middle. Germline-derived CDR1 and CDR2 are MDHEN and SYDVKM. The length of the CDR3 is 14 residues. The CDR3 coding sequence is TGTGCCAGCAGTTTCCGCCCCAGGGACACTGAAGCTTTCTTT. Translation: CASSFRPRDTEAFF.

The rearrangement links TRBV5-3 to TRBJ2-3, with a tentative D call TRBD1 (6 bases). TRBV5-3 carries the ORF label, with uncertain function. Trimming shortened V by 1 base and J by 2 bases, and 14 bases separated the two germline ends. The CDR3 loop spans 16 amino acids. The chain's CDR3 is CARSLTGQGTTDTQYF. The DNA of the CDR3 is TGTGCCAGAAGCTTGACAGGGCAGGGGACCACAGATACGCAGTATTTT.

CDR3 DNA sequence: TGTGCCAGCTCACCACCGTCAATCCAAGGACAGGAGCAGTTCTTC. Protein: CASSPPSIQGQEQFF. V usage is TRBV18 and J usage is TRBJ2-1; TRBD1 is a possible D gene (6 bases). CDR1 and CDR2 from the germline V gene are KGHSH and LQKENI. Deletions cut 0 bases from V and 10 bases from J, with 16 bases between. The CDR3 spans 15 residues.

This clone was observed a single time. Other nucleotide sequences in the sample specify the same CDR3. The chain is built from TRBV5-4 and TRBJ2-5; TRBD2 might be the D (6 bases). Germline V CDR1 and CDR2: SGHNT, YYREEE (reference sequence). The CDR3 extends over 14 amino acids. V lost 2 bases and J 0 bases, leaving 8 bases between the germline ends. The CDR3 DNA sequence: TGTGCCAGCAGCTTAGCGGGTAACCAAGAGACCCAGTACTTC. Residues: CASSLAGNQETQYF. The variable domain in full, with the rest retrieved from reference TRBV5-4 and TRBJ2-5, is ETGVTQSPTHLIKTRGQQVTLRCSSQSGHNTVSWYQQALGQGPQFIFQYYREEENGRGNFPPRFSGLQFPNYSSELNVNALELDDSALYLCASSLAGNQETQYFGPGTRLLVL.

The genes are TRBV6-1 and TRBJ2-3, with TRBD2 identical over 11 bases. V lost 0 bases, J lost 4 bases, and 6 bases stayed unmatched. CDR1 and CDR2 from the germline V gene are MNHNS and SASEGT. CDR3 length equals 17 residues. The CDR3 region is CASSEAGLAAPADTQYF. The CDR3 DNA sequence: TGTGCCAGCAGTGAAGCGGGACTAGCGGCCCCAGCAGATACGCAGTATTTT.

The rearrangement joins TRBV29-1 to TRBJ2-7; D unresolved. V was cut by 5 bases and J by 0 bases, with 11 bases left in between. The V gene's germline CDR1 is SQVTM and CDR2 ANQGSEA. The CDR3 covers 13 residues. The CDR3 spells CSVSPRFSYEQYF. CDR3 sequence (DNA): TGCAGCGTTTCCCCCAGATTCTCCTACGAGCAGTACTTC.

The V and J genes are TRBV7-2 and TRBJ2-7; 8 nucleotides match TRBD2. Germline V gene data show CDR1 as SGHTA and CDR2 as FQGNSA. This CDR3 contains 17 residues. Unmatched junction bases numbered 20, after V lost 6 bases and J lost 7 bases. CDR3 nucleotide sequence: TGTGCCAGCAGTCCAGGATCGTCTAGCGGGTATTCGTCAGAGCAGTACTTC. This gives the protein CASSPGSSSGYSSEQYF.

The chain links TRBV5-1 to TRBJ2-2; D may be TRBD1 (6 bases). CDR1 is SGHRS, CDR2 YFSETQ, per germline. The ends were cut back, 1 base at V and 2 bases at J, with 9 bases in the middle. This CDR3 comprises 15 residues. The CDR3 protein is CASSLLTGNTGELFF. The DNA of the CDR3 is TGCGCCAGCAGCTTGTTGACAGGAAACACCGGGGAGCTGTTTTTT.

The rearrangement uses TRBV10-3 and TRBJ2-1; 11 bases line up with TRBD2. The CDR3 extends over 15 amino acids. Trimming at V came to 9 bases and at J to 6 bases, leaving 10 bases not matched to a gene. CDR1 is ENHRY, CDR2 SYGVKD, per germline. The CDR3 protein is CAIQPALAGGNEQFF. The CDR3 DNA reads TGTGCCATACAGCCAGCCCTAGCGGGAGGCAATGAGCAGTTCTTC.